What follows is one T cell receptor beta chain and its context. Its antigen is still unknown. Trimming pared 10 bases from V and 0 bases from J, leaving 13 bases between. Germline CDR1 is ENHRY and CDR2 is SYGVKD. This CDR3 is 15 amino acids long. PCR involved 60 Vbeta and 13 Jbeta primers. Libraries were prepared by immunoSEQ multiplex PCR; TCRdb keeps only in-frame clonotypes and omits some of them. Among around 180,000 clones listed, 65% to 85% were seen once. This entry belongs to a study of cytomegalovirus exposure and HLA in healthy donors. Study results and limitations: The study labeled 180 or so TCR beta chains cytomegalovirus-associated. The likely origin of a cluster of highly shared sequence variants was a sequencing artifact. Reported performance of the classifier showed diagnosis of cytomegalovirus status with high specificity and sensitivity.

The rearrangement links TRBV10-3 to TRBJ1-6; D unclear. The sequence was obtained from a young woman in good health and CMV-seropositive. Material: PBMCs. In nucleotides, the CDR3 is TGTGCCACCCTTTCCTCGAGCTCCTATAATTCACCCCTCCACTTT. This gives the protein CATLSSSSYNSPLHF.